The 7 T cell receptor beta chains below come from one sample, sequenced in a study of blood T cell repertoires in COVID-19. Method: immunoSEQ multiplex PCR; TCRdb's copy keeps in-frame clones and lacks some. The table has 150,000 to 200,000 clones, roughly 86% seen once. The sequencing sample was made of peripheral blood. These receptors all stem from a woman at least 80 years old in a cohort sampled during active or convalescent COVID-19.

This chain connects TRBV10-1 to TRBJ2-7, with TRBD1 identical over 7 bases. Germline V lookup: CDR1 WNHNN, CDR2 SYGVQD (reference sequence). The CDR3 totals 13 residues. J gave up 6 bases and V 6 bases, and 8 bases lay outside the gene matches. For the CDR3, the DNA is TGCGCCAGCAGACCCAGACAGGGCGGCGAGCAGTACGTC. Encoded protein: CASRPRQGGEQYV.

The V and J genes are TRBV29-1 and TRBJ1-5, with 7 bases fitting TRBD1. Losses at the gene ends were 4 bases for V and 4 bases for J; bases not matched to a gene: 7. The CDR3 runs 14 residues. Looked up from germline, CDR1 is SQVTM and CDR2 is ANQGSEA. CDR3 coding DNA: TGCAGCGTTGGATCGGGACAGCCGAATCAGCCCCAGCATTTT. Translated: CSVGSGQPNQPQHF.

The chain has TRBV19 and TRBJ1-4; 7 nucleotides match TRBD1. Germline CDR1 is LNHDA and CDR2 is SQIVND (reference sequence). The CDR3 is 17 amino acids. J lost 4 bases, V lost 4 bases, and 12 bases had no gene match. The CDR3 loop reads CASSTRQGRQGNEKLFF. CDR3 sequence (DNA): TGTGCCAGTAGTACCAGACAGGGTCGACAGGGTAATGAAAAACTGTTTTTT.

The chain joins TRBV14 to TRBJ2-1; unclear D gene. Between the trimmed V and J ends, which lost 8 bases and 0 bases, there was a span of 29 bases. The CDR3 is made up of 20 amino acids. Germline CDR1 reads SGHDN; CDR2 reads FVKESK. The CDR3 sequence is CASQQTPSVTDPSSYNEQFF. The CDR3 coding sequence is TGTGCCAGCCAACAAACCCCAAGCGTCACCGACCCGAGCTCCTACAATGAGCAGTTCTTC.

This chain joins TRBV30 and TRBJ1-2; no clear D. CDR1 GTSNPN and CDR2 SVGIG come from the germline V gene (reference sequence). The CDR3 covers 11 residues. V was cut by 3 bases and J by 9 bases, with 11 bases left in between. This CDR3 reads CAWRGSTSYTF. The CDR3 DNA reads TGTGCCTGGAGGGGTAGCACCAGCTACACCTTC. Full variable domain (remainder filled in from reference TRBV30 and TRBJ1-2): SQTIHQWPATLVQPVGSPLSLECTVEGTSNPNLYWYRQAAGRGLQLLFYSVGIGQISSEVPQNLSASRPQDRQFILSSKKLLLSDSGFYLCAWRGSTSYTFGSGTRLTVV.

The chain links TRBV5-4 to TRBJ2-1; D not certain. The CDR3 runs 15 residues. The V gene lost 0 bases and the J gene lost 7 bases, with 14 bases spanning the gap. Germline values: CDR1 SGHNT, CDR2 YYREEE (reference sequence). The CDR3 loop reads CASSLAATHGNEQFF. In DNA, the CDR3 is TGTGCCAGCAGCTTGGCTGCGACCCACGGGAATGAGCAGTTCTTC.

The chain uses TRBV7-8 and TRBJ2-7; 13 bases agree with TRBD2. J lost 2 bases, V lost 3 bases, and 7 bases had no gene match. The CDR3 covers 17 residues. Germline V CDR1 and CDR2: SGHVS, FQNEAQ. As DNA, the CDR3 is TGTGCCAGCAGCTTTACTAGCGGGGGGGCCGTCACCTACGAGCAGTACTTC. Translated, it gives CASSFTSGGAVTYEQYF.